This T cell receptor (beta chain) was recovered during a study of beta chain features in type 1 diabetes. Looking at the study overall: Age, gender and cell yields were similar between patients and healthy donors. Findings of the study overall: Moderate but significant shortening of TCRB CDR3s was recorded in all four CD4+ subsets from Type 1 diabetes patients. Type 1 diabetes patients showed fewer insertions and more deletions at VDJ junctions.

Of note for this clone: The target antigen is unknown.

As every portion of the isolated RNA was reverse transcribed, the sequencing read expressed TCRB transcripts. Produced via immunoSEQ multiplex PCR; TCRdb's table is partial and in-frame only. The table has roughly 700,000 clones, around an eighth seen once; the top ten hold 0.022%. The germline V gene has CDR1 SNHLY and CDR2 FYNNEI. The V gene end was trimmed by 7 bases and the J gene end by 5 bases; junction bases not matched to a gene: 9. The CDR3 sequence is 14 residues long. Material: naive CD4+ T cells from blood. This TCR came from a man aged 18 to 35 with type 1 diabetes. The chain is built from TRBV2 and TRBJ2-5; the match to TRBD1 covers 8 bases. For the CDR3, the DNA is TGTGCCAGCACCGGGCAGGGGGCTGGGGAGACCCAGTACTTC. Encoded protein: CASTGQGAGETQYF.